Below, 24 T cell receptor beta chains from the same sample are listed, as sequenced in a study of T cells in women clearing cervical HPV infection. TCRdb's copy holds only in-frame clones and misses some; the assay was immunoSEQ multiplex PCR. Here the sample table reports just over 20,000 clones. Sequencing was performed on blood buffy coat. The source of these receptors is a woman aged 18-70 years with a cervical HPV16 infection that either progressed to CIN3+ or cleared (not recorded which).

Note on this clone: The read terminates 3 residues ahead of where the CDR3 ends, so the germline J gene completes it. The V gene is TRBV18, the J gene TRBJ1-2; TRBD1 might be the D (5 bases). V was cut by 2 bases and J by 1 base, with 5 bases left in between. The length of the CDR3 is 13 residues. Germline-derived CDR1 and CDR2 are KGHSH and LQKENI. CDR3 DNA (partial): TGTGCCAGCTCACCAGACAGTAACTATGGC. Protein product: CASSPDSNYG. The full CDR3 sequence reads CASSPDSNYGYTF. Together with reference TRBV18 and TRBJ1-2, the CDR3 gives the full variable domain: NAGVMQNPRHLVRRRGQEARLRCSPMKGHSHVYWYRQLPEEGLKFMVYLQKENIIDESGMPKERFSAEFPKEGPSILRIQQVVRGDSAAYFCASSPDSNYGYTFGSGTRLTVV.

As concerns this clone: The CDR3 is cut off 3 residues early in the read; its end comes from the germline J gene. The V and J genes are TRBV11-2 and TRBJ2-3; TRBD2 matches at 8 bases. Germline assignment: CDR1 SGHAT and CDR2 FQNNGV. The CDR3 extends over 15 amino acids. V shed 5 bases and J 4 bases; nucleotides not matched to a gene: 8. CDR3 residues: CASSLRSGVADTQYF. CDR3 DNA (partial): TGTGCCAGCAGCCTCCGTAGCGGGGTGGCAGATACG.

Points on this clone: The read is 3 residues too short to cover the CDR3 end, so that end is filled in from the germline J gene. The rearrangement joins TRBV7-9 to TRBJ2-5, with D perhaps TRBD1 (7 bases). Germline values: CDR1 SEHNR, CDR2 FQNEAQ (reference sequence). V was clipped by 4 bases and J by 5 bases, with 17 bases between them. This CDR3 has 15 amino acids. CDR3 bases read: TGTGCCAGCAGCTCAGACAGGGAGGTTTGGGAGACC. Translation: CASSSDREVWET. The CDR3, in full, reads CASSSDREVWETQYF.

With regard to this clone: Read coverage stops 3 residues before the CDR3 terminus; the germline J gene supplies the remainder. This sequence joins TRBV5-1 and TRBJ2-1, with 8 bases aligning to TRBD1. This CDR3 has 16 amino acids. Trimming removed 2 bases from V and 8 bases from J; junction bases left unmatched: 12. Germline V gene lookup returns CDR1 SGHRS and CDR2 YFSETQ. CDR3 bases read: TGCGCCAGCAGCTTACCCCGGGACAGGAGTTCAGATGAG. Protein product: CASSLPRDRSSDE. The entire CDR3 is CASSLPRDRSSDEQFF.

To note about this clone: The sequenced fragment ends 3 residues before the CDR3 boundary, so the rest is inferred from the germline J gene. The rearrangement links TRBV2 to TRBJ2-7; 10 positions match TRBD1. CDR3 size: 14 residues. CDR1 is SNHLY and CDR2 is FYNNEI in the germline V gene. Losses at the gene ends were 5 bases for V and 2 bases for J; bases not matched to a gene: 3. CDR3 amino acids: CASSLGQGTYEQYF. CDR3 bases read: TGTGCCAGCAGTTTGGGACAGGGGACCTACGAG.

A note on this clone: The CDR3 end is not reached by the read, which stops 3 residues before it; the germline J gene fills it in. This chain joins TRBV5-5 and TRBJ1-5, with D perhaps TRBD1 (6 bases). The ends were cut back, 4 bases at V and 0 bases at J, with 11 bases in the middle. This CDR3 contains 15 residues. Germline V gene data show CDR1 as SGHKS and CDR2 as YYEKEE (reference sequence). The CDR3 loop is CASSGDIYSNQPQHF. The CDR3 bases that were read are TGTGCCAGCAGCGGGGACATCTATAGCAATCAGCCC.

With respect to this clone: The CDR3 end lies 3 residues beyond the end of the read and is filled in from the germline J gene. The chain is built from TRBV29-1 and TRBJ2-3; 8 bases map to TRBD2. The ends lost 0 bases at V and 2 bases at J; junction bases unmatched: 4. Germline assignment: CDR1 SQVTM and CDR2 ANQGSEA. CDR3 length equals 15 residues. The part of the CDR3 DNA that was read is TGCAGCGTTGAAGATGCGGGGGGCAACACAGATACG. This gives the protein CSVEDAGGNTDT. The whole CDR3 reads CSVEDAGGNTDTQYF.

The DNA read from the CDR3 is TGTGCCAGCAGCTTAGGCGGGGGGGAGACGGAGACG. This gives the protein CASSLGGGETET. The CDR3 in full is CASSLGGGETETQYF. The rearrangement links TRBV7-2 to TRBJ2-3, with 9 nucleotides matching TRBD2. The read ends 3 residues early relative to the CDR3; the germline J gene fills the gap. The CDR3 runs 15 residues. Looked up from germline, CDR1 is SGHTA and CDR2 is FQGNSA. Complete variable domain (other parts from reference TRBV7-2 and TRBJ2-3): GAGVSQSPSNKVTEKGKDVELRCDPISGHTALYWYRQSLGQGLEFLIYFQGNSAPDKSGLPSDRFSAERTGGSVSTLTIQRTQQEDSAVYLCASSLGGGETETQYFGPGTRLTVL.

According to its frequency, this clone is medium-sized (0.01 to 0.1%). The CDR3 is cut off 3 residues early in the read; its end comes from the germline J gene. The chain joins TRBV18 to TRBJ2-5; D unclear. This CDR3 has 12 residues. Trimming pared 3 bases from V and 5 bases from J, leaving 7 bases between. Germline loops: CDR1 KGHSH, CDR2 LQKENI. CDR3 protein: CASSPLGETQYF. Partial CDR3 DNA: TGTGCCAGCTCACCCCTCGGGGAGACC.

Concerning this clone itself: The missing CDR3 end, 3 residues past where the read stops, is filled in from the germline J gene. The chain employs TRBV15 and TRBJ2-1; D is uncertain. Germline CDR1 is LNHNV and CDR2 is YYDKDF (reference sequence). The CDR3 loop spans 13 amino acids. V lost 0 bases, J lost 8 bases, and 8 bases lay in between. The part of the CDR3 DNA that was read is TGTGCCACCAGCAGAGATGAGCATCATGAG. It encodes CATSRDEHHE. The CDR3 in full is CATSRDEHHEQFF. The full variable domain, rest sourced from reference TRBV15 and TRBJ2-1, is DAMVIQNPRYQVTQFGKPVTLSCSQTLNHNVMYWYQQKSSQAPKLLFHYYDKDFNNEADTPDNFQSRRPNTSFCFLDIRSPGLGDTAMYLCATSRDEHHEQFFGPGTRLTVL.

As for this clone: The CDR3 is cut off 3 residues early in the read; its end comes from the germline J gene. The chain is built from TRBV28 and TRBJ1-5; no definite D call. V was trimmed by 3 bases and J by 7 bases, leaving 10 bases between them. The CDR3 loop spans 13 amino acids. Germline V gene sequence: CDR1 MDHEN, CDR2 SYDVKM. The sequenced part of the CDR3 DNA is TGTGCCAGCAGTTTTGGGCTTCAACAGCCC. Translating gives CASSFGLQQP. The full CDR3 protein reads CASSFGLQQPQHF.

Comments on this clone: Coverage ceases 3 residues before the CDR3 finishes, and the germline J gene fills in the end. This rearrangement joins TRBV7-9 to TRBJ2-3; 7 nucleotides agree with TRBD2. Germline V gene lookup returns CDR1 SEHNR and CDR2 FQNEAQ (reference sequence). This CDR3 has 15 amino acids. V gave up 1 base and J gave up 4 bases; unmatched junction bases: 5. The CDR3 spells CASSLGPGRADTQYF. CDR3 bases read: TGTGCCAGCAGCTTAGGGCCAGGGAGGGCAGATACG.

On this clone itself: The sequence runs out 3 residues before the end of the CDR3; the remainder is reconstructed from the germline J gene. The chain has TRBV2 and TRBJ1-1, with D tentatively TRBD1 (5 bases). Germline V gene lookup returns CDR1 SNHLY and CDR2 FYNNEI. With 3 bases removed from V and 1 base from J, the gap between germline ends came to 12 bases. CDR3 length: 15 residues. CDR3 region: CASSDRGGKNTEAFF. CDR3 DNA, as far as it was read: TGTGCCAGCAGTGACCGGGGGGGGAAGAACACTGAA.

Comments on this clone: The read finishes 3 residues shy of the CDR3 end, and the germline J gene is used to complete it. The chain links TRBV7-2 to TRBJ1-1; 7 bases fit TRBD1. The CDR3 is 15 residues long. Germline CDR1 SGHTA, CDR2 FQGNSA. Trimming cost V 8 bases and J 6 bases; bases outside gene matches: 15. CDR3 DNA (partial): TGTGCCAGCTCCAGGGGGGAGCCTCTTGTTGCTGAA. This gives the protein CASSRGEPLVAE. The full CDR3 protein reads CASSRGEPLVAEAFF.

Concerning this clone: The sequence runs out 3 residues before the end of the CDR3; the remainder is reconstructed from the germline J gene. The rearrangement links TRBV29-1 to TRBJ1-2; D not certain. V lost 0 bases and J lost 0, with 2 bases in between. The CDR3 has 12 residues. Germline V gene data show CDR1 as SQVTM and CDR2 as ANQGSEA. The CDR3 bases that were read are TGCAGCGTTGAAGACACTAACTATGGC. Its protein is CSVEDTNYG. In full, the CDR3 is CSVEDTNYGYTF.

On this clone itself: The read comes to an end 3 residues before the CDR3 does, leaving the germline J gene to fill in the end. The chain links TRBV30 to TRBJ2-2; 9 bases match TRBD1. Germline loops: CDR1 GTSNPN, CDR2 SVGIG (reference sequence). The CDR3 is made up of 14 amino acids. Germline trimming cut 5 bases from V and 7 bases from J; bases unmatched to any gene: 8. The CDR3 region is CAWDRGLEGGELFF. The CDR3 bases that were read are TGTGCCTGGGACAGGGGGTTAGAGGGCGGGGAG.

Concerning this clone: Sequencing ends 3 residues short of the CDR3 end; the germline J gene provides the rest. The chain combines TRBV20-1 with TRBJ2-1; 7 nucleotides agree with TRBD2. CDR3 length equals 13 residues. The J segment lost 9 bases and the V segment lost 6 bases, leaving 11 bases of the junction unmatched. From germline, CDR1 is DFQATT and CDR2 SNEGSKA (reference sequence). The CDR3 DNA, read in part, is TGCAGTGCCACGGAAGGACTAGTGCTTGAG. This gives the protein CSATEGLVLE. The CDR3 in full is CSATEGLVLEQFF.

Points on this clone: The read halts 3 residues ahead of the CDR3 end, with the missing end drawn from the germline J gene. The chain employs TRBV20-1 and TRBJ1-5, with 9 nucleotides matching TRBD1. J was trimmed by 5 bases and V by 6 bases; bases with no gene match: 8. Germline-derived CDR1 and CDR2 are DFQATT and SNEGSKA (reference sequence). This CDR3 comprises 14 residues. CDR3 DNA, as far as it was read: TGCAGTGCCGGCGGGACAGGGCACGATCAGCCC. Translated: CSAGGTGHDQP. The full CDR3 is CSAGGTGHDQPQHF.

As to this clone: The read terminates 3 residues before the CDR3 end, so the remaining end is supplied by the germline J gene. This chain connects TRBV30 to TRBJ2-3, with D perhaps TRBD1 (6 bases). CDR3 length: 16 residues. The germline gives CDR1 GTSNPN, CDR2 SVGIG (reference sequence). Incomplete CDR3 DNA: TGTGCCTGGAGTGTAGTGGCAGGGGCCCATGAAGAGACG. Translated, it gives CAWSVVAGAHEET. The full CDR3 reads CAWSVVAGAHEETQYF.

A remark on this clone: The read is 3 residues too short to cover the CDR3 end, so that end is filled in from the germline J gene. The chain has TRBV20-1 and TRBJ1-6; 7 nucleotides match TRBD1. Unmatched junction bases numbered 3, after V lost 3 bases and J lost 10 bases. Germline CDR1 reads DFQATT; CDR2 reads SNEGSKA (reference sequence). The CDR3 consists of 12 residues. CDR3 bases read: TGCAGTGCTAGCCCAGGGGGGTCACCC. It specifies CSASPGGSP. The full CDR3 reads CSASPGGSPLHF.

Comment on this clone: The CDR3 extends 3 residues past the end of the read, so its final part is completed from the germline J gene. V usage is TRBV20-1 and J usage is TRBJ2-1; 7 nucleotides align to TRBD2. The CDR3 has 15 amino acids. The germline gives CDR1 DFQATT, CDR2 SNEGSKA (reference sequence). After removal of 5 bases from V and 4 bases from J, the junction contained 11 bases not matched to a gene. CDR3 residues: CSAPVRGSVYNEQFF. Partial CDR3 DNA: TGCAGTGCTCCAGTGCGGGGGTCGGTTTACAATGAG.

As concerns this clone: The read ends 3 residues shy of where the CDR3 ends; the end is completed using the germline J gene. V gene TRBV18 combines with J gene TRBJ1-2, with a possible D match to TRBD1 (6 bases). CDR3 length: 15 amino acids. CDR1 and CDR2 (germline): KGHSH, LQKENI. The CDR3 DNA, read in part, is TGTGCCAGCTCCCCTTACGCGGGGGCTGAAGAGACC. This sequence encodes CASSPYAGAEET. The entire CDR3 is CASSPYAGAEETYTF.

The CDR3 here is CAWSVPPGRGQPKATQYF. The sequenced CDR3 bases are TGTGCCTGGAGTGTACCACCTGGGCGGGGCCAACCGAAGGCTACG. The chain couples TRBV30 to TRBJ2-3, with D possibly matching TRBD2 (6 bases). The read finishes 3 residues shy of the CDR3 end, and the germline J gene is used to complete it. V was shortened by 0 bases and J by 8 bases, with 27 bases between the two germline ends. The germline gives CDR1 GTSNPN, CDR2 SVGIG (reference sequence). This CDR3 contains 18 residues.

In regard to this clone: The read ends 3 residues before the CDR3 terminus; that terminus is restored from the germline J gene. The chain joins TRBV20-1 to TRBJ2-3; 13 bases map to TRBD2. With V trimmed by 6 bases and J by 4 bases, 7 bases remained unmatched. Germline CDR1 DFQATT, CDR2 SNEGSKA (reference sequence). This CDR3 has 15 residues. The sequenced part of the CDR3 DNA is TGCAGTGCGAGACTAGCGGGGGGTCGTGCAGATACG. This translates into CSARLAGGRADT. The full-length CDR3 reads as CSARLAGGRADTQYF.